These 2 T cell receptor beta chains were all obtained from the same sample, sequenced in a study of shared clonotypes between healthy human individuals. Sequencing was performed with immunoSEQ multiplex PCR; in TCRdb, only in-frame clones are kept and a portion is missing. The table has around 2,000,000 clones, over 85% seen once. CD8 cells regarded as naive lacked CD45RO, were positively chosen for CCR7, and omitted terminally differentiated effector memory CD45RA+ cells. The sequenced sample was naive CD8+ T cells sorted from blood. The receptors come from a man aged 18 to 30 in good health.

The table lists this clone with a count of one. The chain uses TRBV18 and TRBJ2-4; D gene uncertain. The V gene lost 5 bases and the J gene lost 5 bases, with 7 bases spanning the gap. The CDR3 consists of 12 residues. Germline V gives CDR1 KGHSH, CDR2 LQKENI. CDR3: CASSSAENIQYF. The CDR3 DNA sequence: TGTGCCAGCTCAAGCGCCGAAAACATTCAGTACTTC.

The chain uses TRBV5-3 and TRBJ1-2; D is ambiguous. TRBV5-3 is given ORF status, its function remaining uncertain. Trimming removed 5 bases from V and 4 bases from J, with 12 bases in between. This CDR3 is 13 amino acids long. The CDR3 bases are TGTGCCAGAAGGGTTAGACGGACCTATGGCTACACCTTC. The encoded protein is CARRVRRTYGYTF.